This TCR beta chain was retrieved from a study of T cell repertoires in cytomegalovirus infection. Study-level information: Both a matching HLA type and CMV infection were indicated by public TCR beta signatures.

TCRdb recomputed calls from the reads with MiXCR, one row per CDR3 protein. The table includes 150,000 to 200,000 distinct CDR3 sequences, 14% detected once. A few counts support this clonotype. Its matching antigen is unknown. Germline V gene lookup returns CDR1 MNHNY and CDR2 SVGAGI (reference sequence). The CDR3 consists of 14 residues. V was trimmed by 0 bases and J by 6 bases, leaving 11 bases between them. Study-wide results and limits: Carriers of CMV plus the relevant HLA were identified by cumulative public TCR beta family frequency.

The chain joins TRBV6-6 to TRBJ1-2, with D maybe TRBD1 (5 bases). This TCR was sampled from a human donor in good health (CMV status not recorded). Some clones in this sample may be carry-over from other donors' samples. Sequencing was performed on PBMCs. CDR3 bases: TGTGCCAGCAGTTACTCGATCGTGACAGATGGCTACACCTTC. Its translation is CASSYSIVTDGYTF.